Listed here is a single TCR beta chain. It has no known antigen specificity. The sample holds no much larger clone one base away, and base qualities are not on file. Collaborating institutions collected whole blood in K2EDTA tubes following their own protocols. Collaborator samples were shipped for TCRbeta analysis as frozen whole blood, isolated PBMCs, or DNA extracted from either sample type. Counted from cysteine to phenylalanine, this CDR3 has 16 amino acids. The sequence is cut down to CDR3 DNA, 48 bases in frame from base 1. V is cut back by 0 bases and J by 0 bases, with 3 bases in the junction unmatched. Based on the germline V gene, the CDR1 and CDR2 sequences are SGHAT and FQNNGV. The record originates from a study of blood T cell repertoires in COVID-19 (dated by TCRdb to the early 2020s). Describing the broader study: Samples from collaborators originated in the United States, Italy and Spain and spanned both the acute and convalescent phases of COVID-19. The material from the prospective study consisted of cDNA or gDNA derived from T cells, B-cell-depleted T cells, or PBMCs. Deeply sampled blood TCRbeta repertoires from subjects exposed to, actively infected with, or recovered from COVID-19 were included in the dataset. The repertoires were released in a freely available public database meant as a resource for research on the immune response to SARS-CoV-2. The samples were drawn from two sources: the first 160 participants of the ongoing ImmuneRACE study, and 1,000 to 1,500 subjects contributed by 6 global collaborators. Sample metadata almost always included a de-identified subject ID, COVID-19 status, age in years and sex. Where available, HLA class I and class II types were taken from metadata supplied by the sample provider and were not determined by assay-based typing.

General findings and caveats noted by the study authors: Clinical and demographic metadata were provided uncurated, with the amount varying by source and participant.

TCRbeta CDR3 regions were amplified from genomic DNA using the immunoSEQ Assay, a bias-controlled multiplex PCR. The original pipeline was this. Nucleated cell counts per sample were estimated from amplification of reference gene primers within the assay. Sequence reads were collapsed and filtered to measure the absolute abundance of every unique TCRbeta CDR3 rearrangement. For each sample, productive Simpson clonality was calculated as the square root of Simpson's diversity index across productive rearrangements. TCRdb provides this immuneACCESS table in a form limited to in-frame rearrangements. Some clones are lacking; in checked studies, under half of them reflect an unresolved V gene, and why the rest are absent is not known. Clone size and V and J calls were adopted from that table, with D and trimming inferred from the DNA. Recorded for this sample are around 160,000 clones; more than 75% of them occurred a single time. Around 17% of the sample is in the top ten clones.

The V gene is TRBV11-2 and the J gene is TRBJ1-2, and 8 junction bases match TRBD1. Material for sequencing was peripheral blood. This clonotype was obtained from a man between 60 and 75 years old with active or convalescent COVID-19. The nucleotide sequence reads TGTGCCAGCAGCTTAGACAGACAGGGGACTAACTATGGCTACACCTTC. The encoded protein is CASSLDRQGTNYGYTF. Reference TRBV11-2 and TRBJ1-2 genes cover what lies past the CDR3, so the full variable domain is EAGVAQSPRYKIIEKRQSVAFWCNPISGHATLYWYQQILGQGPKLLIQFQNNGVVDDSQLPKDRFSAERLKGVDSTLKIQPAKLEDSAVYLCASSLDRQGTNYGYTFGSGTRLTVV.